Each of the 10 T cell receptor beta chains below was sequenced from the same sample in a study of cytomegalovirus exposure and HLA in healthy donors. Vbeta (60) and Jbeta (13) primers were used in the PCR. Here immunoSEQ multiplex PCR was the method, and the copy in TCRdb shows in-frame clones only, minus some. The sample consists of 150,000 or so clones, 76% of them appearing once. Sequencing was carried out using PBMCs. The source is a female donor in good health and CMV-seronegative.

This clone was detected once. The chain recombines TRBV29-1 with TRBJ2-1; D not resolved. Germline assignment: CDR1 SQVTM and CDR2 ANQGSEA. This CDR3 is 12 amino acids long. V was trimmed by 4 bases and J by 6 bases, leaving 10 bases between them. The CDR3 coding sequence is TGCAGCGTTGGTGGTAGCTCCAATGAGCAGTTCTTC. Translating it yields CSVGGSSNEQFF.

The CDR3 sequence: CASSLGGQRGANVLTF. CDR3 DNA: TGTGCCAGCAGCTTGGGGGGACAGCGTGGGGCCAACGTCCTGACTTTC. The chain joins TRBV5-8 to TRBJ2-6, with 7 bases identical to TRBD1. Germline V lookup: CDR1 SGHTS, CDR2 YDEGEE. V was clipped by 0 bases and J by 3 bases; unmatched bases: 3. The CDR3 contains 16 residues.

The chain uses TRBV19 and TRBJ1-5, with D maybe TRBD1 (6 bases). V lost 1 base and J lost 8, with 27 bases in between. The CDR3 totals 19 residues. Germline CDR1 and CDR2: LNHDA and SQIVND (reference sequence). CDR3 protein: CASSIVSLGVGARMEPQHF. Written as DNA, the CDR3 is TGTGCCAGTAGTATAGTCTCTCTGGGGGTGGGGGCGAGGATGGAGCCCCAGCATTTT.

This clone was observed a handful of times. CDR3 residues: CASSSTGGANEKLFF. The DNA of the CDR3 is TGTGCCAGCAGTTCGACAGGGGGAGCTAATGAAAAACTGTTTTTT. The genes are TRBV25-1 and TRBJ1-4; 9 bases match TRBD1. The CDR3 consists of 15 residues. With V trimmed by 5 bases and J by 3 bases, 4 bases remained unmatched. CDR1 MGHDK and CDR2 SYGVNS come from the germline V gene.

CDR3 sequence reads: CASSLDQGPTNYGYTF. CDR3 bases: TGTGCCAGCAGCTTAGACCAGGGGCCTACTAACTATGGCTACACCTTC. This chain joins TRBV7-2 and TRBJ1-2; the D gene is possibly TRBD1 (6 bases). The CDR3 runs 16 residues. The V gene lost 1 base and the J gene lost 0 bases, with 12 bases spanning the gap. CDR1 and CDR2 (germline): SGHTA, FQGNSA. Based on the CDR3 plus reference TRBV7-2 and TRBJ1-2, the full variable domain is GAGVSQSPSNKVTEKGKDVELRCDPISGHTALYWYRQSLGQGLEFLIYFQGNSAPDKSGLPSDRFSAERTGGSVSTLTIQRTQQEDSAVYLCASSLDQGPTNYGYTFGSGTRLTVV.

The chain joins TRBV5-6 to TRBJ2-2, with 7 nucleotides matching TRBD2. The CDR3 has 15 amino acids. The V gene end was trimmed by 3 bases and the J gene end by 4 bases; junction bases not matched to a gene: 6. CDR1 SGHDT and CDR2 YYEEEE come from the germline V gene. The CDR3 coding sequence is TGTGCCAGCAGCTGGGCGGCGGGGGTCACCGGGGAGCTGTTTTTT. Amino acids: CASSWAAGVTGELFF.

The chain recombines TRBV7-2 with TRBJ1-6; a weak D match, TRBD1 (5 bases). The CDR3 spans 16 residues. Germline V gene lookup returns CDR1 SGHTA and CDR2 FQGNSA. Trimming pared 5 bases from V and 10 bases from J, leaving 21 bases between. The CDR3 here is CASSPAGPQLGSPLHF. CDR3 coding DNA: TGTGCCAGCAGCCCCGCGGGGCCGCAACTAGGGTCACCCCTCCACTTT.

The J gene is TRBJ1-2, the V gene TRBV29-1; possibly TRBD1 for D (6 bases). Trimming took off 3 bases at V and 3 bases at J, with 8 bases between the two ends. Germline CDR1 is SQVTM and CDR2 is ANQGSEA. The CDR3 extends over 12 amino acids. The CDR3, as DNA: TGCAGCGTTGACGCAGGGGACTATGGCTACACCTTC. Amino acid sequence: CSVDAGDYGYTF.

The chain employs TRBV9 and TRBJ1-2; the D gene is possibly TRBD1 (6 bases). The V gene's germline CDR1 is SGDLS and CDR2 YYNGEE. The V and J ends lost 4 bases and 5 bases respectively, with 9 bases between them. The CDR3 loop spans 12 amino acids. The CDR3 DNA follows: TGTGCCAGCAGCCCTGGACAGTATGGCTACACCTTC. Residues: CASSPGQYGYTF.

The CDR3 loop is CASSGRTGVNEQFF. In DNA, the CDR3 is TGTGCCAGCAGTGGCAGGACAGGGGTCAATGAGCAGTTCTTC. This chain connects TRBV25-1 to TRBJ2-1, with 9 bases lining up with TRBD1. Germline loops: CDR1 MGHDK, CDR2 SYGVNS. J was trimmed by 6 bases and V by 4 bases; bases with no gene match: 4. The CDR3 is made up of 14 amino acids. Combining the CDR3 with reference TRBV25-1 and TRBJ2-1 gives the whole variable domain EADIYQTPRYLVIGTGKKITLECSQTMGHDKMYWYQQDPGMELHLIHYSYGVNSTEKGDLSSESTVSRIRTEHFPLTLESARPSHTSQYLCASSGRTGVNEQFFGPGTRLTVL.